The T cell receptor beta chain under discussion was sequenced for a study of blood T cells in healthy people across ages. Collection of around 9.3 milliliters of peripheral blood was performed for each donor. Each sample used at least 6 million PBMCs. Through a sample-barcoded 5' primer and a J-beta primer mix, a second PCR was run for roughly 7 to 12 cycles. Each cDNA molecule was tagged by a template-switch adaptor that had 12 random nucleotides. Every individual sample yielded 2.5 million or more paired-end reads (each containing CDR3). Via MiXCR, TCRdb re-called the 5' RACE reads, giving one row per CDR3 protein. There are roughly 900,000 distinct CDR3 sequences in the sample; approximately 49% occur only once, and under 15% lies in the top ten. The ends were cut back, 5 bases at V and 4 bases at J, with 17 bases in the middle. CDR3 length: 15 residues.

The specimen sequenced was blood. The V and J genes are TRBV12-3 or TRBV12-4 and TRBJ1-1, with D maybe TRBD1 (6 bases). This TCR was sampled from a man aged 30 to 39 in good health. CDR3 DNA sequence: TGTGCCAGCAGTCCCTCCACAGGGATCGGCACTGAAGCTTTCTTT. Translated, it gives CASSPSTGIGTEAFF.